This T cell receptor beta chain was observed in a study of cytomegalovirus exposure and HLA in healthy donors. After removal of 5 bases from V and 6 bases from J, the junction contained 12 bases not matched to a gene. Germline assignment: CDR1 LNHDA and CDR2 SQIVND (reference sequence). The CDR3 length is 15 residues. Vbeta (60) and Jbeta (13) primers were used in the PCR. Original methodology: Among the unique TCR beta chains that a later analysis counted, about 79 million in all, about 10 million were shared. Using immunoSEQ multiplex PCR, the repertoire was profiled, and TCRdb retains in-frame clones only, with some absent. D and trimming were read from the DNA, whereas the V and J calls and clone size are those reported in that table. This table has about 180,000 clones, 77% appearing once. As regards this clone: Its matching antigen is unknown.

General study points: There were 150 to 200 TCR beta chains listed as cytomegalovirus-associated.

The TCR originated in a woman aged 55 to 70 in good health and CMV-seropositive. V gene TRBV19 combines with J gene TRBJ2-7; TRBD2 aligns across 8 bases. The source material was PBMCs. The CDR3 sequence is CASSPPGLGAFEQYF. CDR3 nucleotide sequence: TGTGCCAGTAGTCCTCCGGGACTAGGGGCGTTCGAGCAGTACTTC.